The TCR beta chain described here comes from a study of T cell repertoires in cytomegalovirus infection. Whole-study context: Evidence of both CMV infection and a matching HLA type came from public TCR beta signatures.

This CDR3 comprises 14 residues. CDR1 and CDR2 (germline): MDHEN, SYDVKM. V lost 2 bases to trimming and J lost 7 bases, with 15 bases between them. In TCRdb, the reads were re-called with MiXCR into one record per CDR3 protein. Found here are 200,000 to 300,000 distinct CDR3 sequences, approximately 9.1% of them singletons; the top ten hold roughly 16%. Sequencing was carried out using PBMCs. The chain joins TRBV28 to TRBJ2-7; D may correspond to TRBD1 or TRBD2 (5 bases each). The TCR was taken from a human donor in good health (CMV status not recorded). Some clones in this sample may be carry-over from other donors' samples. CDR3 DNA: TGTGCCAGCAGTTTACTTTCCGGGGCTTTGGAGCAGTACTTC. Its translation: CASSLLSGALEQYF.